The present T cell receptor beta chain was sequenced within a study of regulatory T cells in long-lasting Graves disease. This CDR3 has 12 amino acids. Per the germline V gene, CDR1 is SEHNR and CDR2 is FQNEAQ (reference sequence). Described time point: persistent/refractory GD, antithyroid drugs over 5 years with positive TRAb. PBMC RNA was the source of the TCR library. It was American Thyroid Association guidelines that determined Graves' disease diagnosis. Patients came through an endocrinology department, and that department was in Xi'an, China. Arm-PCR of CDR3 regions with iRepertoire HTBI primers generated TCR beta libraries. Authors' processing steps: Among the samples, 60 to 75 TRBV and more than twelve TRBJ segments were identified. TCRdb re-analysed the multiplex PCR reads in MiXCR, keeping a single row per CDR3 protein. The V and J calls were not made by the authors but by TCRdb's processing. This table holds roughly 360,000 distinct CDR3 sequences, about 23% found once.

Whole-study findings and limits: Persistent cases favored TRBV28, TRBJ1-2 and TRBJ2-5.

Regarding this clonotype: What it recognizes is unknown. One end of the junction is discordant with germline, which a read error may explain.

The specimen comprised peripheral blood mononuclear cells (PBMCs), sampled when the disease was refractory, from a patient treated with antithyroid drugs. The rearrangement uses TRBV7-9 and TRBJ1-1; perhaps TRBD1 as D (6 bases). This clonotype was obtained from a woman between 40 and 55 years old with Graves disease. In nucleotides, the CDR3 is TGTGCCAGCAGCAAGGACAGCCTTGGAGTAGTCTTT. Encoded protein: CASSKDSLGVVF. Full variable domain (rest looked up from reference TRBV7-9 and TRBJ1-1): DTGVSQNPRHKITKRGQNVTFRCDPISEHNRLYWYRQTLGQGPEFLTYFQNEAQLEKSRLLSDRFSAERPKGSFSTLEIQRTEQGDSAMYLCASSKDSLGVVFGQGTRLTVV.